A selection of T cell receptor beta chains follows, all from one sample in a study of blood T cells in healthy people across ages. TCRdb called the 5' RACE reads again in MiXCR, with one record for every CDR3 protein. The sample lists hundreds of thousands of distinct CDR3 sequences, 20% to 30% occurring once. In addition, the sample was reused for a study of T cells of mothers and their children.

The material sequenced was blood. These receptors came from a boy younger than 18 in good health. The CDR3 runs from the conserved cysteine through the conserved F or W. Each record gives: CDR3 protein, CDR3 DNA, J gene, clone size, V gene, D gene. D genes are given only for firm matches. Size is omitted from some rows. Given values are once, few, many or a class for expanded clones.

CDR3: CASSSDSGPLNTEAFF
DNA: TGTGCCAGCAGTTCAGACTCGGGACCCCTGAACACTGAAGCTTTCTTT
J: TRBJ1-1
size: few
V: TRBV12-3/TRBV12-4
D: NA

CDR3: CASSLEGKDTEAFF
DNA: TGTGCCAGCAGCTTAGAGGGGAAGGACACTGAAGCTTTCTTT
J: TRBJ1-1
size: NA
V: TRBV7-9
D: NA

CDR3: CAIIGNQFSYNEQFF
DNA: TGTGCCATCATAGGAAATCAGTTCTCCTACAATGAGCAGTTCTTC
J: TRBJ2-1
size: NA
V: TRBV10-3
D: NA

CDR3: CASSVTGDGPYGQYF
DNA: TGTGCCAGCAGCGTCACAGGGGACGGACCCTACGGGCAGTACTTC
J: TRBJ2-7
size: NA
V: TRBV7-9
D: TRBD1

CDR3: CASAIWGTSWDTDTQYF
DNA: TGCGCCAGCGCCATTTGGGGGACTAGCTGGGACACAGATACGCAGTATTTT
J: TRBJ2-3
size: NA
V: TRBV5-1
D: TRBD2

CDR3: CASRQQGYNSPLHF
DNA: TGTGCCAGCAGACAACAGGGGTATAATTCACCCCTCCACTTT
J: TRBJ1-6
size: few
V: TRBV6-1
D: TRBD1

CDR3: CASSYRVGAGSSGANVLTF
DNA: TGTGCCAGCAGTTACCGAGTGGGCGCTGGAAGCTCTGGGGCCAACGTCCTGACTTTC
J: TRBJ2-6
size: NA
V: TRBV6-5
D: NA

CDR3: CATSDLGSGELFF
DNA: TGTGCCACCAGTGATCTTGGCTCCGGGGAGCTGTTTTTT
J: TRBJ2-2
size: few
V: TRBV24-1
D: NA

CDR3: CASTTGTSYYEQFF
DNA: TGTGCCAGCACTACCGGGACTAGTTACTATGAGCAGTTCTTC
J: TRBJ2-1
size: NA
V: TRBV6-1
D: TRBD2

CDR3: CSVEWRWAKYQETQYF
DNA: TGCAGCGTAGAATGGAGGTGGGCGAAGTATCAAGAGACCCAGTACTTC
J: TRBJ2-5
size: NA
V: TRBV29-1
D: NA

CDR3: CASSLGRGNTEAFF
DNA: TGTGCCAGCAGCTTAGGGAGGGGGAACACTGAAGCTTTCTTT
J: TRBJ1-1
size: many
V: TRBV7-9
D: NA

CDR3: CASSYYGGNGLSIQYF
DNA: TGTGCCAGCAGTTACTACGGCGGGAACGGTTTAAGCATTCAGTACTTC
J: TRBJ2-4
size: NA
V: TRBV6-5
D: NA

CDR3: CASSGLRGPKEAFF
DNA: TGCGCCAGCAGTGGACTCCGGGGGCCCAAGGAAGCTTTCTTT
J: TRBJ1-1
size: few
V: TRBV10-2
D: NA

CDR3: CASSLGWGQETQYF
DNA: TGCGCCAGCAGCTTGGGATGGGGTCAAGAGACCCAGTACTTC
J: TRBJ2-5
size: many
V: TRBV5-1
D: NA

CDR3: CASSYHPRRETQYF
DNA: TGTGCCAGCAGTTACCACCCCAGGAGAGAGACCCAGTACTTC
J: TRBJ2-5
size: NA
V: TRBV6-2/TRBV6-3
D: NA

CDR3: CASAYGDGASRETQYF
DNA: TGTGCTAGCGCCTATGGGGACGGGGCGTCGAGAGAGACCCAGTACTTC
J: TRBJ2-5
size: once
V: TRBV12-5
D: NA

CDR3: CASSNSADGYTF
DNA: TGTGCCAGCAGTAACAGCGCGGACGGCTACACCTTC
J: TRBJ1-2
size: few
V: TRBV6-5
D: NA

CDR3: CASTPAGAHNEQFF
DNA: TGTGCCAGCACCCCAGCGGGGGCTCACAATGAGCAGTTCTTC
J: TRBJ2-1
size: NA
V: TRBV9
D: TRBD2

CDR3: CSATLGGKVDEQYF
DNA: TGCAGTGCTACTCTGGGCGGGAAGGTGGACGAGCAGTACTTC
J: TRBJ2-7
size: NA
V: TRBV20-1
D: NA

CDR3: CASSLDRVPGELFF
DNA: TGTGCCAGCAGCTTAGACAGGGTCCCCGGGGAGCTGTTTTTT
J: TRBJ2-2
size: NA
V: TRBV7-9
D: NA

CDR3: CSASVTGSGNIQYF
DNA: TGCAGTGCTTCTGTGACAGGGAGCGGGAACATTCAGTACTTC
J: TRBJ2-4
size: NA
V: TRBV20-1
D: NA

CDR3: CASSLTGGLAKYYEQYF
DNA: TGTGCCAGCAGTTTAACCGGCGGACTAGCGAAATACTACGAGCAGTACTTC
J: TRBJ2-7
size: NA
V: TRBV27
D: TRBD2

CDR3: CSARRDSLMNTEAFF
DNA: TGCAGCGCCAGGCGGGACAGCCTAATGAACACTGAAGCTTTCTTT
J: TRBJ1-1
size: NA
V: TRBV29-1
D: TRBD1

CDR3: CASSPSGHNHHQDQPQHF
DNA: TGTGCCAGCAGTCCATCAGGACATAACCACCACCAAGATCAGCCCCAGCATTTT
J: TRBJ1-5
size: NA
V: TRBV28
D: NA

CDR3: CASSYSSGEDTQYF
DNA: TGTGCCAGCAGTTACAGTAGCGGGGAAGATACGCAGTATTTT
J: TRBJ2-3
size: NA
V: TRBV6-2/TRBV6-3
D: TRBD2

CDR3: CASSLFVTYYEQYF
DNA: TGTGCCAGCAGTTTATTTGTCACCTACTACGAGCAGTACTTC
J: TRBJ2-7
size: few
V: TRBV28
D: NA

CDR3: CSVGENRNTEAFF
DNA: TGCAGCGTTGGAGAAAACAGGAACACTGAAGCTTTCTTT
J: TRBJ1-1
size: NA
V: TRBV29-1
D: NA

CDR3: CASSYRLGTQYF
DNA: TGTGCCAGCAGCTACCGCCTTGGGACCCAGTACTTC
J: TRBJ2-5
size: NA
V: TRBV6-6
D: NA

CDR3: CASSQVQTTGAGYTF
DNA: TGCGCCAGCAGCCAAGTGCAGACAACAGGGGCGGGCTACACCTTC
J: TRBJ1-2
size: NA
V: TRBV4-1
D: TRBD1

CDR3: CASSLIGGASNEKLFF
DNA: TGTGCCAGCAGCTTAATTGGGGGCGCGTCTAATGAAAAACTGTTTTTT
J: TRBJ1-4
size: few
V: TRBV7-8
D: NA

CDR3: CASQGTSGSSDTQYF
DNA: TGTGCCAGCCAAGGGACTAGCGGGAGCTCAGATACGCAGTATTTT
J: TRBJ2-3
size: NA
V: TRBV12-3/TRBV12-4
D: TRBD2

CDR3: CASSLFVPADRRETQYF
DNA: TGTGCCAGCAGTTTATTTGTCCCGGCTGATCGGAGGGAGACCCAGTACTTC
J: TRBJ2-5
size: NA
V: TRBV27
D: NA

CDR3: CASSPPNSYEQYF
DNA: TGTGCCAGCTCACCACCCAACTCCTACGAGCAGTACTTC
J: TRBJ2-7
size: few
V: TRBV18
D: NA

CDR3: CSAMTGTYGYTF
DNA: TGCAGTGCTATGACAGGGACCTATGGCTACACCTTC
J: TRBJ1-2
size: NA
V: TRBV29-1
D: TRBD1

CDR3: CASSVGQGERYTF
DNA: TGTGCCAGCAGCGTAGGACAGGGAGAGCGCTACACCTTC
J: TRBJ1-2
size: few
V: TRBV9
D: TRBD1

CDR3: CSASRSTYSTDTQYF
DNA: TGCAGTGCTTCGCGATCGACTTATAGCACAGATACGCAGTATTTT
J: TRBJ2-3
size: NA
V: TRBV20-1
D: NA

CDR3: CSARMSPYNEQFF
DNA: TGCAGTGCTAGAATGTCCCCGTACAATGAGCAGTTCTTC
J: TRBJ2-1
size: once
V: TRBV20-1
D: NA

CDR3: CASSYKGEQYF
DNA: TGTGCCAGCAGCTACAAGGGGGAGCAGTACTTC
J: TRBJ2-7
size: NA
V: TRBV7-9
D: NA

CDR3: CASSYGDKLDSYEQYF
DNA: TGTGCCAGCAGTTATGGAGATAAACTAGACTCCTACGAGCAGTACTTC
J: TRBJ2-7
size: NA
V: TRBV6-6
D: NA

CDR3: CASSSDRGNEKLFF
DNA: TGTGCCAGCAGCTCGGACAGGGGGAATGAAAAACTGTTTTTT
J: TRBJ1-4
size: many
V: TRBV5-4
D: TRBD1

CDR3: CSAQGQSYEQYF
DNA: TGCAGCGCGCAGGGACAGTCCTACGAGCAGTACTTC
J: TRBJ2-7
size: few
V: TRBV29-1
D: TRBD1

CDR3: CASSLGAVETQYF
DNA: TGTGCCAGCAGTTTGGGAGCGGTGGAGACCCAGTACTTC
J: TRBJ2-5
size: few
V: TRBV12-3/TRBV12-4
D: NA

CDR3: CASSIGERHNEQFF
DNA: TGTGCCAGTAGTATAGGGGAGAGGCACAATGAGCAGTTCTTC
J: TRBJ2-1
size: few
V: TRBV19
D: NA

CDR3: CSVLSGGYNEQFF
DNA: TGCAGCGTTCTTAGCGGAGGTTACAATGAGCAGTTCTTC
J: TRBJ2-1
size: few
V: TRBV29-1
D: NA

CDR3: CASSLVRHVGYTF
DNA: TGTGCCAGCAGCCTTGTCCGTCATGTTGGCTACACCTTC
J: TRBJ1-2
size: few
V: TRBV7-9
D: NA

CDR3: CSASNRDRGRTEAFF
DNA: TGCAGTGCTAGCAACCGCGACAGGGGGAGGACTGAAGCTTTCTTT
J: TRBJ1-1
size: NA
V: TRBV20-1
D: TRBD1

CDR3: CASSQDPVLPLHF
DNA: TGCGCCAGCAGCCAAGATCCAGTTTTACCCCTCCACTTT
J: TRBJ1-6
size: NA
V: TRBV4-3
D: NA

CDR3: CASSFGGTNSPLHF
DNA: TGTGCCAGCAGTTTTGGGGGGACTAATTCACCCCTCCACTTT
J: TRBJ1-6
size: few
V: TRBV12-3/TRBV12-4
D: NA

CDR3: CSVEARGRPYNEQFF
DNA: TGCAGCGTTGAAGCCCGGGGGAGGCCATACAATGAGCAGTTCTTC
J: TRBJ2-1
size: NA
V: TRBV29-1
D: NA

CDR3: CASSLVVAGSYNEQFF
DNA: TGCGCCAGCAGCTTGGTTGTAGCGGGCTCCTACAATGAGCAGTTCTTC
J: TRBJ2-1
size: once
V: TRBV5-1
D: TRBD2